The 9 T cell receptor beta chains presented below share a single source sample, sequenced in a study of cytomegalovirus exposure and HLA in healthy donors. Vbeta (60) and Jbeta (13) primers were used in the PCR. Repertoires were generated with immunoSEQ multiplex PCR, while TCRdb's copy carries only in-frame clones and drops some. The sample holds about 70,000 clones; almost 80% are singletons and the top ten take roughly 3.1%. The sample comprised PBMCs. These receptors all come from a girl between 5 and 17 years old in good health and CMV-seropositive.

The CDR3 sequence: CAWRGQGAIGELFF. In DNA, the CDR3 is TGTGCCTGGAGGGGACAGGGGGCAATCGGGGAGCTGTTTTTT. V and J are TRBV30 and TRBJ2-2, with TRBD1 matching 12 bases. Germline CDR1 and CDR2: GTSNPN and SVGIG (reference sequence). The CDR3 extends over 14 amino acids. After removal of 3 bases from V and 7 bases from J, the junction contained 3 bases not matched to a gene.

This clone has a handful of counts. The DNA of the CDR3 is TGTGCCAGCAGTGAAGACAACCTGGGGGGTGGCTACACCTTC. Its translation is CASSEDNLGGGYTF. J is TRBJ1-2 and V is TRBV6-1, with D possibly TRBD1 on 5 matching bases. From germline, CDR1 is MNHNS and CDR2 SASEGT. Trimming removed 1 base from V and 7 bases from J, with 13 bases in between. CDR3 size: 14 residues.

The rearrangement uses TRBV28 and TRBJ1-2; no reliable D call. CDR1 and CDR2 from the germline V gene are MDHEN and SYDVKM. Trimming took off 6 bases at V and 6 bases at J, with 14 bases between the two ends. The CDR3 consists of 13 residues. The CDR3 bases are TGTGCCAGCAGGGGCATAGTCCCAAATGGCTACACCTTC. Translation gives CASRGIVPNGYTF.

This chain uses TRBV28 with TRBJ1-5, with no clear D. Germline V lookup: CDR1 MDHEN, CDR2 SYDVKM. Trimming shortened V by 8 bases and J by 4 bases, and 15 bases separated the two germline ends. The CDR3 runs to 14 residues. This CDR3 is CASREGTSNQPQHF. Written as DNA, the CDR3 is TGTGCCAGCCGGGAGGGTACTTCGAATCAGCCCCAGCATTTT.

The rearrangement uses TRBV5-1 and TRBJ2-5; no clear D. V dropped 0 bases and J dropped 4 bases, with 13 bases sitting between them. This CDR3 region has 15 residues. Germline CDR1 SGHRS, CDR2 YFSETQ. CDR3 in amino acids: CASSLAFSELETQYF. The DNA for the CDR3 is TGCGCCAGCAGCTTGGCCTTCTCGGAGTTAGAGACCCAGTACTTC.

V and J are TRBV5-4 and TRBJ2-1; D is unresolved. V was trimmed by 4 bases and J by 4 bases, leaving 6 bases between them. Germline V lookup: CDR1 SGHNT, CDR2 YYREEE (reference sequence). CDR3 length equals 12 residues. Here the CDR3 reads CASSTEYNEQFF. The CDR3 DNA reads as TGTGCCAGCAGCACCGAGTACAATGAGCAGTTCTTC. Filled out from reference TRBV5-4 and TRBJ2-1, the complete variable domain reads ETGVTQSPTHLIKTRGQQVTLRCSSQSGHNTVSWYQQALGQGPQFIFQYYREEENGRGNFPPRFSGLQFPNYSSELNVNALELDDSALYLCASSTEYNEQFFGPGTRLTVL.

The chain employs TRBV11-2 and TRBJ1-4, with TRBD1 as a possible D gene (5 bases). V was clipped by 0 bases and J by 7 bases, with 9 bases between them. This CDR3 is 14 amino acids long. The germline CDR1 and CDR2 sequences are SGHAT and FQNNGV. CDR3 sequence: CASSLEGLGEKLFF. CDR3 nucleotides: TGTGCCAGCAGCTTAGAGGGGCTTGGTGAAAAACTGTTTTTT.

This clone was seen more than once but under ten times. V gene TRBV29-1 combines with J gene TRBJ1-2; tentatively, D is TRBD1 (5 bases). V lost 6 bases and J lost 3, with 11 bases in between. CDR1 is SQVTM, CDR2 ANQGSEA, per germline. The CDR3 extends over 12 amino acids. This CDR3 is CSVKLTDYGYTF. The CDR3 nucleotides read TGCAGCGTGAAACTGACAGACTATGGCTACACCTTC.

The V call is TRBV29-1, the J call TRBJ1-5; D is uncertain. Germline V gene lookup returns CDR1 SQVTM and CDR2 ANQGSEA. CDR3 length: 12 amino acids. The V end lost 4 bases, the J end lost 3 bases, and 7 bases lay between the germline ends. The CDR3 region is CSVAGINQPQHF. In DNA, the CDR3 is TGCAGCGTTGCGGGGATCAATCAGCCCCAGCATTTT. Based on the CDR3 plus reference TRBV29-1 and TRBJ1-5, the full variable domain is SAVISQKPSRDICQRGTSLTIQCQVDSQVTMMFWYRQQPGQSLTLIATANQGSEATYESGFVIDKFPISRPNLTFSTLTVSNMSPEDSSIYLCSVAGINQPQHFGDGTRLSIL.